This T cell receptor (beta chain) comes out of a study of blood T cell repertoires in COVID-19. V dropped 3 bases and J dropped 5 bases, with 8 bases sitting between them. Per the germline V gene, CDR1 is SNHLY and CDR2 is FYNNEI. The CDR3 is made up of 13 amino acids. As handled by the study authors: Amplifying reference gene primers gave estimates of nucleated cell counts. Here immunoSEQ multiplex PCR was the method, and the copy in TCRdb shows in-frame clones only, minus some. The V and J calls and clone size were taken over from that table, and D and trimming were inferred from the DNA. The sample holds roughly 350,000 clones, about 90% seen once.

The sequencing sample was made of peripheral blood. The V and J genes are TRBV2 and TRBJ2-1; D not resolved. This clonotype was sampled from a woman aged 50 to 65 with COVID-19, enrolled during active disease. The CDR3 sequence is CASSDNRDNEQFF. CDR3 bases: TGTGCCAGCAGTGATAACAGAGACAATGAGCAGTTCTTC.